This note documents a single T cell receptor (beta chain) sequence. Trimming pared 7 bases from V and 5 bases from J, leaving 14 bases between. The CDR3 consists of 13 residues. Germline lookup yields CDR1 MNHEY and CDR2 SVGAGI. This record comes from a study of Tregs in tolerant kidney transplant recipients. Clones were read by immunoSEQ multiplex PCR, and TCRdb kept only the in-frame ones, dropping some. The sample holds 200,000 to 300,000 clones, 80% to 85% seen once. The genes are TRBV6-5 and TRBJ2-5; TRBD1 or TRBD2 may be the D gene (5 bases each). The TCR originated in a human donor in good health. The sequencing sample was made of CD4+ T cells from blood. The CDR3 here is CASKRQGGETQYF. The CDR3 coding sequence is TGTGCCAGCAAACGGCAGGGCGGGGAGACCCAGTACTTC.